Following are 25 T cell receptor beta chains from one sample sequenced in a study of PD-L1 blockade in urothelial cancer. Time point indicated: pretreatment peripheral blood. The assay was immunoSEQ multiplex PCR, and TCRdb's table has in-frame clones only and misses some. The profile shows around 68,000 clones, approximately 78% of them singletons. The sample was PBMCs, taken around atezolizumab (anti-PD-L1) treatment. The receptors originated from a man aged 65 to 79 with urothelial cancer.

CDR3 loop: CASSRARSMNTEAFF. The CDR3, as DNA: TGTGCCAGCAGCAGGGCCAGAAGCATGAACACTGAAGCTTTCTTT. The chain employs TRBV21-1 and TRBJ1-1; the table gives TRBD1 as D, unverified against the DNA. TRBV21-1 is classified as a pseudogene. This CDR3 spans 15 amino acids.

This clone was picked up one time. The chain links TRBV19 to TRBJ1-5, with D possibly TRBD1 on 5 matching bases. Germline loops: CDR1 LNHDA, CDR2 SQIVND (reference sequence). V was pared by 3 bases and J by 4 bases, with 10 bases between. This CDR3 has 14 residues. CDR3 bases: TGTGCCAGTAGTATGTCCAGGGAAAATCAGCCCCAGCATTTT. This codes for CASSMSRENQPQHF.

This clone was seen a single time. The V and J genes are TRBV6-1 and TRBJ1-2; possible D gene TRBD1, 5 bases. The germline gives CDR1 MNHNS, CDR2 SASEGT. Between the trimmed V and J ends, which lost 1 base and 13 bases, there was a span of 10 bases. CDR3 length: 11 amino acids. The CDR3 DNA reads as TGTGCCAGCAGTGAAGGGGGCTCTAGCACCTTC. Protein sequence: CASSEGGSSTF.

V is TRBV5-6 and J is TRBJ2-1, with D tentatively TRBD2 (6 bases). Between the trimmed V and J ends, which lost 4 bases and 8 bases, there was a span of 19 bases. This CDR3 is built from 15 residues. Germline lookup yields CDR1 SGHDT and CDR2 YYEEEE. CDR3 DNA sequence: TGTGCCAGCAGCCAACCGGGACTTAACTTGGATGAGCAGTTCTTC. Residues: CASSQPGLNLDEQFF.

The chain is built from TRBV28 and TRBJ2-1; 7 bases align to TRBD2. Unmatched junction bases numbered 12, after V lost 5 bases and J lost 5 bases. Per germline, CDR1 MDHEN and CDR2 SYDVKM. The CDR3 extends over 16 amino acids. CDR3 DNA: TGTGCCAGCAGTGGGGCTAGCGGAGGCCGAAACAATGAGCAGTTCTTC. The encoded protein is CASSGASGGRNNEQFF. Drawing the rest from reference TRBV28 and TRBJ2-1, the complete variable domain is DVKVTQSSRYLVKRTGEKVFLECVQDMDHENMFWYRQDPGLGLRLIYFSYDVKMKEKGDIPEGYSVSREKKERFSLILESASTNQTSMYLCASSGASGGRNNEQFFGPGTRLTVL.

The chain employs TRBV7-9 and TRBJ1-2; D uncertain. The CDR3 spans 18 residues. Germline V lookup: CDR1 SEHNR, CDR2 FQNEAQ (reference sequence). V was trimmed by 1 base and J by 0 bases, leaving 18 bases between them. The CDR3 DNA follows: TGTGCCAGCAGCTTAGAGCTGGGTATGGCCGCGGCTAACTATGGCTACACCTTC. It translates to CASSLELGMAAANYGYTF.

CDR3 nucleotides: TGTGCCAGCAGCCACTACAGCACAGATACGCAGTATTTT. Its protein product is CASSHYSTDTQYF. This sequence joins TRBV14 and TRBJ2-3, with unresolved D. Trimming stripped 3 bases from V and 0 bases from J, with 4 bases between. Germline V CDR1 and CDR2: SGHDN, FVKESK. This CDR3 contains 13 residues.

The genes are TRBV18 and TRBJ2-1; D possibly corresponds to TRBD1 (5 bases). Germline V gene data show CDR1 as KGHSH and CDR2 as LQKENI. Trimming shortened V by 0 bases and J by 10 bases, and 16 bases separated the two germline ends. This CDR3 is 15 amino acids long. The CDR3: CASSPPVGAAPEQFF. The CDR3 region has the DNA TGTGCCAGCTCACCACCGGTAGGGGCGGCACCAGAGCAGTTCTTC.

The gene calls are TRBV6-5 and TRBJ2-7; D unclear. Germline V gene lookup returns CDR1 MNHEY and CDR2 SVGAGI. CDR3 size: 11 residues. V lost 6 bases to trimming and J lost 3 bases, with 6 bases between them. CDR3 sequence: CASSHYYEQYF. Written as DNA, the CDR3 is TGTGCCAGCAGCCACTACTACGAGCAGTACTTC.

For the CDR3, the DNA is TGTGCCAGCAGTTTAAGTTTACTAGGATCCCCTGGCGAGCAGTACTTC. The encoded protein is CASSLSLLGSPGEQYF. The chain combines TRBV28 with TRBJ2-7, with D tentatively TRBD2 (5 bases). Germline V CDR1 and CDR2: MDHEN, SYDVKM. V was cut by 2 bases and J by 6 bases, with 20 bases left in between. The CDR3 extends over 16 amino acids.

This clone was observed a few times. The V call is TRBV7-2, the J call TRBJ2-7; possible D gene TRBD2, 6 bases. Germline V gives CDR1 SGHTA, CDR2 FQGNSA. The CDR3 contains 15 residues. Trimming removed 5 bases from V and 1 base from J, with 15 bases in between. The CDR3: CASSLGLATSYEQYF. DNA for the CDR3: TGTGCCAGCAGCCTGGGGCTAGCGACATCCTACGAGCAGTACTTC.

The DNA of the CDR3 is TGTGCCAGCAGCTTAGGGGACAGAACTAACACTGAAGCTTTCTTT. Translated: CASSLGDRTNTEAFF. The chain is built from TRBV7-2 and TRBJ1-1; 7 nucleotides line up with TRBD1. This CDR3 region has 15 residues. The germline gives CDR1 SGHTA, CDR2 FQGNSA. The junction had 4 bases not matched to a gene; V was cut back by 1 base and J by 2 bases.

The gene calls are TRBV6-5 and TRBJ2-1; 10 nucleotides align to TRBD1. CDR3 length: 15 residues. The germline V gene has CDR1 MNHEY and CDR2 SVGAGI. The ends lost 6 bases at V and 7 bases at J; junction bases unmatched: 9. The CDR3 loop reads CASSSTGGAGNEQFF. CDR3 nucleotide sequence: TGTGCCAGCAGCTCGACAGGGGGCGCGGGGAATGAGCAGTTCTTC.

The chain combines TRBV7-2 with TRBJ1-5, with D tentatively TRBD1 (5 bases). The CDR3 consists of 15 residues. Per the germline V gene, CDR1 is SGHTA and CDR2 is FQGNSA. The V end lost 5 bases, the J end lost 5 bases, and 16 bases lay between the germline ends. CDR3 in amino acids: CASSPRGGGDQPQHF. CDR3 in DNA: TGTGCCAGCAGCCCCCGGGGGGGAGGCGATCAGCCCCAGCATTTT.

The chain has TRBV9 and TRBJ2-1, with D possibly being TRBD2 (6 bases). Trimming left V 0 bases short and J 7 bases short, with 14 bases between. Germline V gene lookup returns CDR1 SGDLS and CDR2 YYNGEE. The CDR3 totals 15 residues. CDR3 in amino acids: CASSVVEGRRNEQFF. The DNA for the CDR3 is TGTGCCAGCAGCGTAGTGGAGGGGCGAAGGAATGAGCAGTTCTTC.

This sequence joins TRBV19 and TRBJ2-5; D perhaps matches TRBD1 (6 bases). Germline CDR1 and CDR2: LNHDA and SQIVND (reference sequence). Trimming removed 5 bases at V and 1 base at J, with 11 bases between. This CDR3 is 14 amino acids long. In nucleotides, the CDR3 is TGTGCCAGTAGTCCCATAGGGGGCCAAGAGACCCAGTACTTC. It is translated as CASSPIGGQETQYF.

The chain recombines TRBV27 with TRBJ2-1, with D maybe TRBD2 (5 bases). Trimming pared 0 bases from V and 0 bases from J, leaving 12 bases between. CDR3 length: 17 amino acids. From germline, CDR1 is MNHEY and CDR2 SMNVEV (reference sequence). The CDR3 reads CASSLSISVSSYNEQFF. The CDR3 nucleotides are TGTGCCAGCAGTTTATCGATTAGCGTGAGCTCCTACAATGAGCAGTTCTTC.

This sequence joins TRBV5-6 and TRBJ2-5; 9 nucleotides agree with TRBD2. Trimming cost V 0 bases and J 5 bases; bases outside gene matches: 5. CDR3 length: 15 amino acids. Germline loops: CDR1 SGHDT, CDR2 YYEEEE. In DNA, the CDR3 is TGTGCCAGCAGCTTGGATAGCGGGGGCGGGGAGACCCAGTACTTC. Translated, it gives CASSLDSGGGETQYF.

The chain recombines TRBV27 with TRBJ2-1; 7 bases agree with TRBD2. The V segment lost 3 bases and the J segment 1 base; nucleotides outside the gene matches: 6. Germline values: CDR1 MNHEY, CDR2 SMNVEV (reference sequence). The CDR3 has 16 amino acids. The CDR3 loop reads CASSFRGRGSYNEQFF. DNA of the CDR3: TGTGCCAGCAGTTTCCGCGGGAGAGGTTCCTACAATGAGCAGTTCTTC.

This chain uses TRBV6-5 with TRBJ2-5, with D maybe TRBD2 (5 bases). This CDR3 contains 14 residues. Germline CDR1 is MNHEY and CDR2 is SVGAGI. V lost 7 bases and J lost 2, with 14 bases in between. CDR3: CASMINSAQETQYF. CDR3 DNA sequence: TGTGCCAGCATGATAAATAGCGCACAAGAGACCCAGTACTTC.

The chain combines TRBV25-1 with TRBJ1-4, with a tentative D call TRBD1 (6 bases). Germline assignment: CDR1 MGHDK and CDR2 SYGVNS. The V gene lost 7 bases and the J gene lost 7 bases, with 10 bases spanning the gap. CDR3 size: 12 residues. CDR3 in amino acids: CASTGQSEKLFF. In nucleotides, the CDR3 is TGTGCCAGCACAGGACAGAGTGAAAAACTGTTTTTT.

The J gene is TRBJ2-1, the V gene TRBV5-5; 12 positions agree with TRBD2. Germline CDR1 reads SGHKS; CDR2 reads YYEKEE (reference sequence). The J segment lost 3 bases and the V segment lost 3 bases, leaving 1 base of the junction unmatched. This CDR3 is 15 amino acids long. The CDR3 here is CASSWTSGDYNEQFF. The CDR3 DNA reads TGTGCCAGCAGCTGGACTAGCGGGGACTACAATGAGCAGTTCTTC.

The chain recombines TRBV4-1 with TRBJ1-1; D may be TRBD1 (5 bases). This CDR3 comprises 14 residues. V was trimmed by 0 bases and J by 4 bases, leaving 9 bases between them. CDR1 is MGHRA and CDR2 is YSYEKL in the germline V gene. CDR3 in amino acids: CASSQDQGFTEAFF. CDR3 nucleotide sequence: TGCGCCAGCAGCCAAGACCAGGGCTTCACTGAAGCTTTCTTT.

The chain links TRBV9 to TRBJ2-1; D not resolved. V lost 0 bases and J 0 bases, leaving 7 bases between the germline ends. The CDR3 is 15 residues long. Looked up from germline, CDR1 is SGDLS and CDR2 is YYNGEE. In DNA form, the CDR3 reads TGTGCCAGCAGCGTAGGGAGTAGCTCCTACAATGAGCAGTTCTTC. This codes for CASSVGSSSYNEQFF. Full variable domain (missing parts from reference TRBV9 and TRBJ2-1): DSGVTQTPKHLITATGQRVTLRCSPRSGDLSVYWYQQSLDQGLQFLIQYYNGEERAKGNILERFSAQQFPDLHSELNLSSLELGDSALYFCASSVGSSSYNEQFFGPGTRLTVL.

The chain links TRBV5-5 to TRBJ1-5; D call uncertain. Trimming left V 0 bases short and J 4 bases short, with 8 bases between. In germline, CDR1 is SGHKS, CDR2 YYEKEE (reference sequence). The CDR3 runs to 14 residues. CDR3 residues: CASSLARVNQPQHF. In nucleotides, the CDR3 is TGTGCCAGCAGCTTGGCCCGGGTGAATCAGCCCCAGCATTTT.